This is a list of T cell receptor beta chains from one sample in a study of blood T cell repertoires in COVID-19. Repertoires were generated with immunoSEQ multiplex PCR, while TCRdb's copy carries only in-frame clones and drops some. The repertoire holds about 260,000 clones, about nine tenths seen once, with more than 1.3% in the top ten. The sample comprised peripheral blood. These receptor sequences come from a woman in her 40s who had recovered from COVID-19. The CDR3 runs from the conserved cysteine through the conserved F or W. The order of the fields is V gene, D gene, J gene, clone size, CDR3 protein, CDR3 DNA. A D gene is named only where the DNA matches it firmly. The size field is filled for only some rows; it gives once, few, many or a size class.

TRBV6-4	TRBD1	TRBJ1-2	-	CASSDPDRVKFGYTF	TGTGCCAGCAGTGACCCCGACAGGGTAAAATTTGGCTACACCTTC
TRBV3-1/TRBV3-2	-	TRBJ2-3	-	CASSLYGRAPGDTQYF	TGTGCCAGCAGCCTTTATGGGCGGGCCCCGGGGGATACGCAGTATTTT
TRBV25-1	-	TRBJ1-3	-	CASSHQGNTIYF	TGTGCCAGCAGTCATCAGGGAAACACCATATATTTT
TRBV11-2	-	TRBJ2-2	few	CASSLPSGLSTGELFF	TGTGCCAGCAGCTTACCTTCAGGGCTGAGCACCGGGGAGCTGTTTTTT
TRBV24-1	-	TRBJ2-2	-	CATTSLANTGELFF	TGTGCCACCACCAGTCTCGCGAACACCGGGGAGCTGTTTTTT
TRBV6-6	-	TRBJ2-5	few	CASSYSSRETQYF	TGTGCCAGCAGTTACTCGAGCAGGGAGACCCAGTACTTC
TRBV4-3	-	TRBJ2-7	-	CASSRVWDTKDSYEQYF	TGCGCCAGCAGCCGCGTATGGGACACTAAGGACTCCTACGAGCAGTACTTC
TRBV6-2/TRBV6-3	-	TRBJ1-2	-	CASSWPNSNGYTF	TGTGCCAGCAGTTGGCCCAACAGTAATGGCTACACCTTC
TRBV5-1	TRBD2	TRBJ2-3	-	CASSGGAWTDTQYF	TGCGCCAGTAGCGGGGGGGCGTGGACAGATACGCAGTATTTT
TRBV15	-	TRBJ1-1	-	CATSRDLRSTEAFF	TGTGCCACCAGCAGAGACTTGCGTTCCACTGAAGCTTTCTTT
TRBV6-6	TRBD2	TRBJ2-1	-	CASSGPGLGNEQFF	TGTGCCAGCAGTGGGCCGGGACTAGGCAATGAGCAGTTCTTC
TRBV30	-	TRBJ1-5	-	CACISEGVVYSNQPQHF	TGTGCCTGCATCTCCGAGGGGGTAGTCTATAGCAATCAGCCCCAGCATTTT
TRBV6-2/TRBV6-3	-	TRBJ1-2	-	CASSPSTSYGYTF	TGTGCCAGCAGTCCCAGTACATCATATGGCTACACCTTC
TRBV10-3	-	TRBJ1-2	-	CAISESGGLDYGYTF	TGTGCCATCAGTGAGTCGGGGGGTTTGGACTATGGCTACACCTTC
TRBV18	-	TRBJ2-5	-	CASSPLDTTGETQYF	TGTGCCAGCTCACCCCTGGACACCACCGGGGAGACCCAGTACTTC
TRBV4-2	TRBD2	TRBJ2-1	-	CASSQDRLAGGGKFF	TGTGCCAGCAGCCAAGATAGGCTAGCGGGGGGTGGGAAGTTCTTC
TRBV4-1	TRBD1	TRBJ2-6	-	CASSQRDRAFSGANVLTF	TGCGCCAGCAGCCAAAGGGACAGGGCTTTTTCTGGGGCCAACGTCCTGACTTTC
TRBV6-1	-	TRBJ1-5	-	CASSEAWARRNQPQHF	TGTGCCAGCAGTGAAGCATGGGCGCGCCGCAATCAGCCCCAGCATTTT
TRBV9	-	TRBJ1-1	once	CASSPGGNTEAFF	TGTGCCAGCAGCCCCGGCGGGAACACTGAAGCTTTCTTT
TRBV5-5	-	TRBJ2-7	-	CASSLGPDSYEQYF	TGTGCCAGCAGCTTGGGGCCTGATTCCTACGAGCAGTACTTC
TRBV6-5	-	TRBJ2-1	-	CASSYSLQYSYNEQFF	TGTGCCAGCAGTTACTCGTTACAGTACTCCTACAATGAGCAGTTCTTC
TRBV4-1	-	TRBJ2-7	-	CASSQLPSSSYEQYF	TGCGCCAGCAGCCAACTTCCATCTAGCTCCTACGAGCAGTACTTC
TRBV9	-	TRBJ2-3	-	CASSLDTGSRDTQYF	TGTGCCAGCAGCCTCGACACAGGGTCCCGGGATACGCAGTATTTT
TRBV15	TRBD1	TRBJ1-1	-	CATSRLDRGTEAFF	TGTGCCACCAGCAGACTCGACAGGGGAACTGAAGCTTTCTTT
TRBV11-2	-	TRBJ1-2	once	CASSLVAVPRGYTF	TGTGCCAGCAGCTTAGTAGCAGTTCCTAGGGGCTACACCTTC
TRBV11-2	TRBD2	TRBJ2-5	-	CASSLKLPGLAGRETQYF	TGTGCCAGCAGCCTAAAGCTCCCGGGACTAGCAGGTCGGGAGACCCAGTACTTC
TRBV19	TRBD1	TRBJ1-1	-	CASSAHRGRVNTEAFF	TGTGCCAGTAGTGCACACAGGGGGCGAGTGAACACTGAAGCTTTCTTT
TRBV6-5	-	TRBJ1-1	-	CASSYSTGANTEAFF	TGTGCCAGCAGTTACTCGACAGGCGCGAACACTGAAGCTTTCTTT
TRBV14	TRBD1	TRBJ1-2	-	CASSHDTGGYGYTF	TGTGCCAGCAGCCATGATACAGGGGGCTATGGCTACACCTTC
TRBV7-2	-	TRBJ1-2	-	CASSPAWGDYGYTF	TGTGCCAGCAGCCCGGCTTGGGGGGACTATGGCTACACCTTC
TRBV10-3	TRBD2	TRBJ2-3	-	CAISPPGLAGGTDTQYF	TGTGCCATCAGCCCACCGGGACTAGCGGGTGGAACAGATACGCAGTATTTT
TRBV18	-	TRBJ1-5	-	CASSPTRQGGPQPQHF	TGTGCCAGCTCACCGACCCGGCAGGGTGGACCCCAGCCCCAGCATTTT
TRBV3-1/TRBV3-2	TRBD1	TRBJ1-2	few	CASSHWTGGPRLVGYTF	TGTGCCAGCAGCCACTGGACAGGGGGCCCTCGGTTAGTGGGCTACACCTTC
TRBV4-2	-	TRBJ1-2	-	CASSPGGLNYGYTF	TGTGCCAGCAGCCCGGGGGGTTTGAACTATGGCTACACCTTC
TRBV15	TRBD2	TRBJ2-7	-	CATSREAGGKEQYF	TGTGCCACCAGCAGAGAGGCGGGGGGGAAGGAGCAGTACTTC
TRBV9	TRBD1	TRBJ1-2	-	CASSPWDRGYGYTF	TGTGCCAGCAGCCCATGGGACAGAGGCTATGGCTACACCTTC
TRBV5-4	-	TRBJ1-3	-	CASSIDRGNTIYF	TGTGCCAGCAGCATTGACAGGGGAAACACCATATATTTT
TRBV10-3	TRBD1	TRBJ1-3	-	CAISRQGAGNTIYF	TGTGCCATCAGTCGACAGGGCGCTGGAAACACCATATATTTT
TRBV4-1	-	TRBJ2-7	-	CASSQERGLPYEQYF	TGCGCCAGCAGCCAAGAGCGGGGGCTACCCTACGAGCAGTACTTC
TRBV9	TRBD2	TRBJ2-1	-	CASSPGTSGGPTYNEQFF	TGTGCCAGCAGCCCCGGGACTAGCGGGGGCCCCACCTACAATGAGCAGTTCTTC
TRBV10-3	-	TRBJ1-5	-	CAISGGGNQPQHF	TGTGCCATCAGCGGCGGGGGCAATCAGCCCCAGCATTTT